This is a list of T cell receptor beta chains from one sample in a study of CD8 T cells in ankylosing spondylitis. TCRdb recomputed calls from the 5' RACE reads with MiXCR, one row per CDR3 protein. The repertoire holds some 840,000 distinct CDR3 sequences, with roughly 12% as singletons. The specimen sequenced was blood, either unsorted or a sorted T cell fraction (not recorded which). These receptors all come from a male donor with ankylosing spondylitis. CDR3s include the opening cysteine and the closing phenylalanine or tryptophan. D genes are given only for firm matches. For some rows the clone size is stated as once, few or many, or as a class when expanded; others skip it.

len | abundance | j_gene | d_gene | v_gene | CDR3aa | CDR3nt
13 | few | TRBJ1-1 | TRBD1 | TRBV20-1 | CSAADRVDTEAFF | TGCAGTGCCGCTGACAGGGTAGATACTGAAGCTTTCTTT
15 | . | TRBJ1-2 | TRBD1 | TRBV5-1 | CASRYTGGAGYGYTF | TGCGCCAGCAGATATACAGGGGGAGCTGGCTATGGCTACACCTTC
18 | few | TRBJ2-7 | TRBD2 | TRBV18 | CASSPERILAGSSYEQYF | TGTGCCAGCTCACCAGAGAGAATTCTAGCGGGGAGCTCCTACGAGCAGTACTTC
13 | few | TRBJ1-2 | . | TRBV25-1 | CASSEEGGMRYTF | TGTGCCAGCAGTGAAGAGGGGGGCATGCGCTACACCTTC
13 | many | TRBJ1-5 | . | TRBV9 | CASSGYPDQPQHF | TGTGCCAGCAGCGGGTACCCGGATCAGCCCCAGCATTTT
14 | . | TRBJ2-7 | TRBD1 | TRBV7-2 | CASTPGTGGREQYF | TGTGCCAGCACCCCTGGGACAGGGGGACGCGAGCAGTACTTC
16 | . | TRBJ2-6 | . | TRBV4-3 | CASSPLGPSGANVLTF | TGCGCCAGCAGCCCCCTAGGTCCCTCTGGGGCCAACGTCCTGACTTTC
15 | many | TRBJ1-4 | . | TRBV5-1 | CASSLVPATNEKLFF | TGCGCCAGCAGCTTGGTCCCGGCAACTAATGAAAAACTGTTTTTT
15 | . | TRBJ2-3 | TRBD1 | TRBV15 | CATSRGTGGYDTQYF | TGTGCCACCAGCAGAGGTACAGGGGGGTACGATACGCAGTATTTT
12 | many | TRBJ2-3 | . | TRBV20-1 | CSAPSGDYTQYF | TGCAGTGCGCCCTCGGGGGACTATACGCAGTATTTT
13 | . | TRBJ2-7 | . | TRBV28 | CASSFPGLYEQYF | TGTGCCAGCAGTTTCCCGGGTTTGTACGAGCAGTACTTC
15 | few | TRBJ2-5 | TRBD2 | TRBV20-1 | CSAPRSGRVEETQYF | TGCAGTGCCCCGCGTAGCGGGAGGGTAGAGGAGACCCAGTACTTC
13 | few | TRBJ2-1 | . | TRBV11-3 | CASSFSQHGEQFF | TGTGCCAGCAGCTTCTCCCAGCATGGTGAGCAGTTCTTC
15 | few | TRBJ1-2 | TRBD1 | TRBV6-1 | CAARRAWDSFYGYTF | TGTGCCGCTCGAAGGGCTTGGGACAGCTTCTATGGCTACACCTTC
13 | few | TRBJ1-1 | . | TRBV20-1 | CSAIQPGTPEAFF | TGCAGTGCGATACAACCCGGGACTCCCGAAGCTTTCTTT
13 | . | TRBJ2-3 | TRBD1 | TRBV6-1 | CASSRQGVNTQYF | TGTGCCAGCAGTAGACAGGGGGTAAATACGCAGTATTTT
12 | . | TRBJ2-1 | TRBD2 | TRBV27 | CASSLLAGEEFF | TGTGCCAGCAGTTTACTAGCGGGAGAGGAGTTCTTC
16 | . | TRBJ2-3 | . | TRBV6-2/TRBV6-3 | CASSTRRVEGTDTQYF | TGTGCCAGCAGTACACGCAGGGTCGAGGGCACAGATACGCAGTATTTT
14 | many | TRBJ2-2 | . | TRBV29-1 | CSVLSGTITGELFF | TGCAGCGTCTTATCGGGGACGATTACCGGGGAGCTGTTTTTT
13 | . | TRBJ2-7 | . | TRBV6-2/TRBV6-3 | CASTAGRITEQYF | TGTGCCAGCACTGCGGGGCGCATTACCGAGCAGTACTTC
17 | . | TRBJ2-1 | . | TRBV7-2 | CASSPFGRLHSYNEQFF | TGTGCCAGCAGCCCCTTCGGACGGCTTCACTCCTACAATGAGCAGTTCTTC
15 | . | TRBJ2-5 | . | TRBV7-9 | CASSPLGHPEETQYF | TGTGCCAGCAGCCCACTCGGGCACCCCGAGGAGACCCAGTACTTC
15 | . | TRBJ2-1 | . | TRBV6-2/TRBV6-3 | CASSYKGWSYNEQFF | TGTGCCAGCAGTTACAAGGGATGGTCCTACAATGAGCAGTTCTTC
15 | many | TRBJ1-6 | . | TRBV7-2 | CASSPRTGDNSPLHF | TGTGCCAGCAGCCCCCGGACGGGAGATAATTCACCCCTCCACTTT
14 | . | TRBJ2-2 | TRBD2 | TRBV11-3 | CASSWGGMTGELFF | TGTGCCAGCAGCTGGGGGGGGATGACTGGGGAGCTGTTTTTT
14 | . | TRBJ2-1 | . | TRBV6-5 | CASSYEARYNEQFF | TGTGCCAGCAGTTACGAGGCGCGATACAATGAGCAGTTCTTC
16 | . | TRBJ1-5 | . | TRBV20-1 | CSAPTGQLYGNQPQHF | TGCAGTGCACCGACAGGACAACTTTATGGTAATCAGCCCCAGCATTTT
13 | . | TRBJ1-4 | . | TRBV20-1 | CSAPGGGNEKLFF | TGCAGTGCCCCGGGCGGTGGTAATGAAAAACTGTTTTTT
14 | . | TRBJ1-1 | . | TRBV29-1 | CSVVSRARYTEAFF | TGCAGCGTTGTATCCAGAGCAAGGTACACTGAAGCTTTCTTT
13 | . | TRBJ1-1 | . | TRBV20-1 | CSASRGTYTEAFF | TGCAGTGCTAGTAGGGGAACGTACACTGAAGCTTTCTTT
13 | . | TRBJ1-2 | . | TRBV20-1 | CSVRTLGREGYTF | TGCAGTGTTCGCACTTTGGGCCGGGAAGGCTACACCTTC
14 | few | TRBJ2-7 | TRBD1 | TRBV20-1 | CSASAGTVSYEQYF | TGCAGTGCTAGTGCCGGGACAGTCTCCTACGAGCAGTACTTC
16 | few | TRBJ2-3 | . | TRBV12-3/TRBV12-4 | CASSFGPTIFTDTQYF | TGTGCCAGCAGTTTCGGTCCGACCATTTTTACAGATACGCAGTATTTT
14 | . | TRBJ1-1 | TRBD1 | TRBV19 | CASNNRGKNTEAFF | TGTGCCAGTAATAACAGGGGAAAGAACACTGAAGCTTTCTTT
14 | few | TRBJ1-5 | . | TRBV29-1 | CSVVRTWGNQPQHF | TGCAGCGTTGTTCGAACCTGGGGCAATCAGCCCCAGCATTTT
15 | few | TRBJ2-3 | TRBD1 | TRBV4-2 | CASSTGQTSTDTQYF | TGTGCCAGCAGCACGGGACAGACTAGCACAGATACGCAGTATTTT
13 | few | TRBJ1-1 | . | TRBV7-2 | CASSLGKWAEAFF | TGTGCCAGCAGCTTAGGAAAATGGGCTGAAGCTTTCTTT
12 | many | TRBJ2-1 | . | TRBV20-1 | CSARKSYNEQFF | TGCAGTGCCAGGAAGTCCTACAATGAGCAGTTCTTC
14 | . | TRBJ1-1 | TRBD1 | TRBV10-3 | CAISTGQGGTEAFF | TGTGCCATCAGCACGGGACAGGGGGGTACTGAAGCTTTCTTT